These 2 T cell receptor beta chains were sequenced from one sample in a study of T cell responses to AZD1222 COVID-19 vaccine. Assay: immunoSEQ multiplex PCR; the TCRdb copy retains only in-frame clones and omits some. The sample consists of 200,000 or so clones, around 87% of them appearing once. Sequenced here: peripheral blood, sampled on day 0 of MenACWY control vaccination. These receptors were collected from an adult in good health.

The gene calls are TRBV5-1 and TRBJ2-2, with 7 positions matching TRBD1. The CDR3 spans 15 residues. J was trimmed by 3 bases and V by 2 bases; bases with no gene match: 4. The germline V gene encodes CDR1 SGHRS and CDR2 YFSETQ. The CDR3 coding sequence is TGCGCCAGCAGCTTTCGTCAGGGGGACACCGGGGAGCTGTTTTTT. Protein product: CASSFRQGDTGELFF.

This chain joins TRBV28 and TRBJ1-5; no firm D call. This CDR3 has 12 residues. The V and J ends lost 2 bases and 7 bases respectively, with 6 bases between them. CDR1 is MDHEN and CDR2 is SYDVKM in the germline V gene. CDR3 nucleotide sequence: TGTGCCAGCAGTTTAGGCTGGCAGCCCCAGCATTTT. This encodes CASSLGWQPQHF.